This is a list of T cell receptor beta chains from one sample in a study of blood T cell repertoires in COVID-19. Method: immunoSEQ multiplex PCR; TCRdb's copy keeps in-frame clones and lacks some. The table has tens of thousands of clones, about 87% seen once. The sample comprised peripheral blood. The receptors stem from a man between 40 and 49 years old with COVID-19, enrolled during active disease. The conserved cysteine and the conserved F or W are not part of the CDR3 here. Clone size is given for some rows only: seen once, a few or many times, or a class if the clone is expanded.

size	J	V	CDR3
.	TRBJ2-4	TRBV3-1/TRBV3-2	ASSQDLAGGAKNIQY
.	TRBJ1-1	TRBV29-1	SVEGGDSMNTEAF
.	TRBJ2-7	TRBV7-9	ASSLAVTITSGSYEQY
.	TRBJ1-2	TRBV30	AWSVQGALSNYGYT
.	TRBJ2-7	TRBV30	AWSGTGVYEQY
few	TRBJ1-4	TRBV28	ASSDRGAGEKLF
.	TRBJ1-4	TRBV18	ASSPGQGEKLF
.	TRBJ2-1	TRBV9	ASSGGTGDNEQF
.	TRBJ1-6	TRBV5-1	ASSLGQDASPLH
.	TRBJ2-2	TRBV6-1	ASSALAGGRGPGELF
.	TRBJ1-6	TRBV6-1	ASSDTRFYNSPLH
.	TRBJ2-6	TRBV19	ASSIDGARPGANVLT
.	TRBJ2-7	TRBV27	ASSSPGSSGGPLSYEQY
.	TRBJ2-7	TRBV10-2	ASSRDYEQY
.	TRBJ2-7	TRBV28	ASSTGTSGRFPYEQY
.	TRBJ1-3	TRBV5-6	ASSTGQGNSGNTIY
.	TRBJ2-3	TRBV4-2	ASSQDPRTSGVADTQY
.	TRBJ2-5	TRBV5-1	ASSTGGQETQY
.	TRBJ2-4	TRBV3-1/TRBV3-2	ASSPAETPKNIQY
.	TRBJ2-5	TRBV5-1	ASSYTGQETQY
few	TRBJ1-2	TRBV4-1	ASSQEVGQGANYGYT
few	TRBJ1-6	TRBV11-2	ASSYGTNSPLH
.	TRBJ2-3	TRBV5-4	ASSLGGTGADTQY
.	TRBJ2-1	TRBV5-1	ASSFGWPNEQF
.	TRBJ2-7	TRBV21-1	ASSKGAEQY
.	TRBJ1-2	TRBV6-5	ASSPFGDRNGYT
once	TRBJ2-5	TRBV28	ASSPLPPQETQY
.	TRBJ2-7	TRBV6-6	ASTFQPLREQY
.	TRBJ2-7	TRBV19	ASSRTGAYEQY
once	TRBJ2-2	TRBV5-6	ASNLAGGPTGELF
.	TRBJ2-3	TRBV9	ASSVGIADHTDTQY
.	TRBJ2-7	TRBV6-1	ASSEARDTYEQY
.	TRBJ1-1	TRBV18	ASSPGTVSTEAF
.	TRBJ1-4	TRBV28	ASSLYRQGEEKLF
.	TRBJ2-3	TRBV10-1	ASSESRLAGTDTQY
.	TRBJ1-2	TRBV20-1	SASTGIYGYT
.	TRBJ2-7	TRBV5-6	ASSFLDSYEQY
.	TRBJ2-4	TRBV15	ATSRAIAGGIQY
once	TRBJ2-2	TRBV5-1	ASSYITGNTGELF
.	TRBJ1-3	TRBV23-1	ASSRYRDRTFKSPGNTIY
.	TRBJ2-3	TRBV5-8	ASSPEGGYTDTQY
few	TRBJ2-7	TRBV6-5	ASRSPGQNLYEQY
.	TRBJ2-3	TRBV11-3	ASSSRLQEASTDTQY
.	TRBJ2-5	TRBV3-1/TRBV3-2	ASSQGSGPETQY
.	TRBJ2-7	TRBV19	ASSIDVGTTAYEQY
.	TRBJ2-1	TRBV4-1	ASSQVANPYNEQF
.	TRBJ1-5	TRBV5-6	ASSSYRQGTYQPQH
.	TRBJ1-1	TRBV18	ASSPREGLGTEAF
.	TRBJ2-7	TRBV5-8	ASKETGFREQY
.	TRBJ1-5	TRBV28	ASSLGDSFNQPQH
.	TRBJ2-1	TRBV29-1	SVLGLASSYNEQF
.	TRBJ2-1	TRBV5-1	ASRSSGTPRNEQF
.	TRBJ2-1	TRBV5-1	ASSSMTSGRANEQF
.	TRBJ2-3	TRBV9	ASRADAEETQY
.	TRBJ1-6	TRBV19	ASSMGQRSSPLH
.	TRBJ2-1	TRBV2	ASSGGVGYNEQF